The 11 T cell receptor beta chains below come from one sample, sequenced in a study of blood T cell repertoires in COVID-19. Profiled with immunoSEQ multiplex PCR; TCRdb holds only in-frame clones, not every one. In the table there are 55,000 to 65,000 clones, around 83% of which are singletons. The sequencing sample was made of peripheral blood. The receptors derive from an older woman with acute or convalescent COVID-19.

This chain connects TRBV5-1 to TRBJ1-1, with 9 nucleotides matching TRBD1. V shed 2 bases, J shed 5 bases, and the junction held 7 bases outside the gene matches. Germline CDR1 and CDR2: SGHRS and YFSETQ. The CDR3 covers 15 residues. The CDR3 reads CASSFARDRVTEAFF. CDR3 in DNA: TGCGCCAGCAGCTTTGCGCGGGACAGGGTTACTGAAGCTTTCTTT.

For the CDR3, the DNA is TGTGCCAGCAGCGTCTCAGGAGGAAACACCATATATTTT. It encodes CASSVSGGNTIYF. The chain uses TRBV9 and TRBJ1-3; D remains ambiguous. In germline, CDR1 is SGDLS, CDR2 YYNGEE. The V end was cut by 2 bases, the J end by 4 bases, with 7 bases between. The CDR3 loop spans 13 amino acids.

This sequence joins TRBV6-5 and TRBJ2-7, with a weak D call TRBD2 (6 bases). The V end was cut by 7 bases, the J end by 2 bases, with 6 bases between. This CDR3 contains 11 residues. CDR1 and CDR2 from the germline V gene are MNHEY and SVGAGI. CDR3 region: CASTGAYEQYF. The CDR3 region has the DNA TGTGCCAGCACGGGGGCCTACGAGCAGTACTTC.

The V gene is TRBV3-1 (or the pseudogene TRBV3-2), the J gene TRBJ1-2, with D unclear. V lost 1 base and J 8 bases, leaving 11 bases between the germline ends. In germline, CDR1 is LGHDT, CDR2 YNNKEL (reference sequence). CDR3 length: 13 amino acids. The CDR3 reads CASSQAPAGGYTF. CDR3 nucleotide sequence: TGTGCCAGCAGCCAAGCCCCCGCAGGAGGCTACACCTTC.

This chain uses TRBV6-5 with TRBJ1-6; D is perhaps TRBD1 (5 bases). This CDR3 spans 14 amino acids. V lost 2 bases and J lost 10, with 12 bases in between. Germline CDR1 reads MNHEY; CDR2 reads SVGAGI. This chain's CDR3 is CASSYGWRDSPLHF. Here the CDR3 DNA reads TGTGCCAGCAGTTACGGGTGGCGGGACTCACCCCTCCACTTT.

In its sample, this clone was seen many times. This chain joins TRBV6-5 and TRBJ1-6; 7 nucleotides line up with TRBD1. V lost 2 bases, J lost 7 bases, and 5 bases stayed unmatched. The CDR3 has 15 residues. Germline CDR1 MNHEY, CDR2 SVGAGI. CDR3 amino acids: CASSYVKGANSPLHF. Written as DNA, the CDR3 is TGTGCCAGCAGTTACGTCAAGGGGGCGAATTCACCCCTCCACTTT.

This clone was seen a few times. V and J are TRBV5-1 and TRBJ2-2, with D perhaps TRBD2 (6 bases). V lost 8 bases and J 1 base, leaving 12 bases between the germline ends. The germline gives CDR1 SGHRS, CDR2 YFSETQ. This CDR3 has 14 amino acids. The CDR3 DNA reads TGCGCCAGTTTCTTGGGGGGGAACACCGGGGAGCTGTTTTTT. Translation gives CASFLGGNTGELFF. The full variable domain, in which reference TRBV5-1 and TRBJ2-2 provide the parts outside the CDR3, is KAGVTQTPRYLIKTRGQQVTLSCSPISGHRSVSWYQQTPGQGLQFLFEYFSETQRNKGNFPGRFSGRQFSNSRSEMNVSTLELGDSALYLCASFLGGNTGELFFGEGSRLTVL.

J is TRBJ1-4 and V is TRBV18; weak D call: TRBD1 (5 bases). Germline CDR1 KGHSH, CDR2 LQKENI. V dropped 3 bases and J dropped 5 bases, with 10 bases sitting between them. The CDR3 extends over 14 amino acids. In nucleotides, the CDR3 is TGTGCCAGCTCACCGGCAGGGAGGAATGAAAAACTGTTTTTT. Translation gives CASSPAGRNEKLFF.

The chain uses TRBV5-6 and TRBJ2-7, with 7 bases fitting TRBD1. The CDR3 is 15 residues long. Trimming removed 3 bases from V and 6 bases from J; junction bases left unmatched: 12. Germline V lookup: CDR1 SGHDT, CDR2 YYEEEE. The CDR3 spells CASSSLSGQTGEQYF. The CDR3 DNA follows: TGTGCCAGCAGCTCACTCTCGGGACAGACGGGCGAGCAGTACTTC. The entire variable domain, with the rest obtained from reference TRBV5-6 and TRBJ2-7, is as follows: DAGVTQSPTHLIKTRGQQVTLRCSPKSGHDTVSWYQQALGQGPQFIFQYYEEEERQRGNFPDRFSGHQFPNYSSELNVNALLLGDSALYLCASSSLSGQTGEQYFGPGTRLTVT.

The chain is built from TRBV2 and TRBJ2-1; D is uncertain. CDR3 length equals 12 residues. CDR1 is SNHLY and CDR2 is FYNNEI in the germline V gene. Trimming shortened V by 1 base and J by 7 bases, and 5 bases separated the two germline ends. The CDR3 here is CASSEVLNEQFF. DNA for the CDR3: TGTGCCAGCAGTGAAGTCCTTAATGAGCAGTTCTTC.

This clone came up a few times. The chain is built from TRBV10-1 and TRBJ2-1, with TRBD2 identical over 12 bases. Germline CDR1 reads WNHNN; CDR2 reads SYGVQD (reference sequence). V shed 5 bases and J 9 bases; nucleotides not matched to a gene: 5. This CDR3 spans 14 amino acids. CDR3 amino acids: CASSLAGGSGEQFF. In DNA form, the CDR3 reads TGCGCCAGCAGTCTAGCGGGGGGGTCCGGTGAGCAGTTCTTC.